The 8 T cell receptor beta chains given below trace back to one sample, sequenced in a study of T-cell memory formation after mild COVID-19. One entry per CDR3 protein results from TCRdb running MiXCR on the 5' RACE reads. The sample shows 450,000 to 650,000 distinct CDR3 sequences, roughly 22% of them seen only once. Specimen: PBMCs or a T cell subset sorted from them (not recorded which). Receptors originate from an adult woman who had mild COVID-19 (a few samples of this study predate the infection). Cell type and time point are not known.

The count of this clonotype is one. The CDR3 here is CASSQSGSDQPQHF. The CDR3 DNA is TGTGCCAGCTCGCAATCGGGTTCGGATCAGCCCCAGCATTTT. This chain connects TRBV18 to TRBJ1-5, with no clear D. Germline CDR1 KGHSH, CDR2 LQKENI. The CDR3 is 14 amino acids. Trimming took off 6 bases at V and 5 bases at J, with 14 bases between the two ends.

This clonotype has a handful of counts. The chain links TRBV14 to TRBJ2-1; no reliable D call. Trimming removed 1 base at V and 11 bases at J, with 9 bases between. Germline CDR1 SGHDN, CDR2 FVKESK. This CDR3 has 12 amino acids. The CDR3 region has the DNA TGTGCCAGCAGCCAAGGTACCCCCCAGCAGTTCTTC. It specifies CASSQGTPQQFF.

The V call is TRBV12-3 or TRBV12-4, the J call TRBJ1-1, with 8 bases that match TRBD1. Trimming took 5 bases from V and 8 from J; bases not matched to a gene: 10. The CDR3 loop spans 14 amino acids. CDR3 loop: CASSHPGQATEAFF. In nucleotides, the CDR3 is TGTGCCAGCAGTCACCCGGGACAGGCGACCGAAGCTTTCTTT.

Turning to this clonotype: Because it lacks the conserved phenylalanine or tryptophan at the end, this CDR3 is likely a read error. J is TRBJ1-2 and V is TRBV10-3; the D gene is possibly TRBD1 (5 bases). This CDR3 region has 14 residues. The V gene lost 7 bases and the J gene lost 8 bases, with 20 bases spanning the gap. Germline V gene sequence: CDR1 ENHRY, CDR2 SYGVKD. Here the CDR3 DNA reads TGTGCCATCACTGCCCGGGGTGGGGGAGAAGGCTACACCCTC. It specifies CAITARGGGEGYTL.

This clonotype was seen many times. CDR3 amino acids: CATSRDIGWEQYF. CDR3 coding DNA: TGTGCCACCAGCAGGGATATTGGGTGGGAGCAGTACTTC. This sequence joins TRBV15 and TRBJ2-7; D unresolved. This CDR3 spans 13 amino acids. V lost 3 bases and J lost 7, with 13 bases in between. Germline V gives CDR1 LNHNV, CDR2 YYDKDF (reference sequence).

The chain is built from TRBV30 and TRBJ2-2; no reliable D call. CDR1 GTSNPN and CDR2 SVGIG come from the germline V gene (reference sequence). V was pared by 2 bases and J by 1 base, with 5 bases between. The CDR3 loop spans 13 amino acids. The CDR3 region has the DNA TGTGCCTGGAGTACTAAGAACACCGGGGAGCTGTTTTTT. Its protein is CAWSTKNTGELFF.

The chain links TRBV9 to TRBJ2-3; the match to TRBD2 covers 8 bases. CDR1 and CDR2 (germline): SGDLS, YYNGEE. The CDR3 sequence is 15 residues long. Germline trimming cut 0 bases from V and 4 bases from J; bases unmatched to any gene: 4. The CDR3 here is CASSVEGTSSDTQYF. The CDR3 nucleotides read TGTGCCAGCAGCGTAGAGGGGACTAGTTCAGATACGCAGTATTTT.

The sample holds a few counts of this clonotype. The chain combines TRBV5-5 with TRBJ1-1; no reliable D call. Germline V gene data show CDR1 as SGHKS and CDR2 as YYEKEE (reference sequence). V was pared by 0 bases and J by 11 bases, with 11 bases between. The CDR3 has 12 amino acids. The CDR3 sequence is CASSLEEFVAFF. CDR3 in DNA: TGTGCCAGCAGCTTGGAGGAGTTCGTGGCTTTCTTT.